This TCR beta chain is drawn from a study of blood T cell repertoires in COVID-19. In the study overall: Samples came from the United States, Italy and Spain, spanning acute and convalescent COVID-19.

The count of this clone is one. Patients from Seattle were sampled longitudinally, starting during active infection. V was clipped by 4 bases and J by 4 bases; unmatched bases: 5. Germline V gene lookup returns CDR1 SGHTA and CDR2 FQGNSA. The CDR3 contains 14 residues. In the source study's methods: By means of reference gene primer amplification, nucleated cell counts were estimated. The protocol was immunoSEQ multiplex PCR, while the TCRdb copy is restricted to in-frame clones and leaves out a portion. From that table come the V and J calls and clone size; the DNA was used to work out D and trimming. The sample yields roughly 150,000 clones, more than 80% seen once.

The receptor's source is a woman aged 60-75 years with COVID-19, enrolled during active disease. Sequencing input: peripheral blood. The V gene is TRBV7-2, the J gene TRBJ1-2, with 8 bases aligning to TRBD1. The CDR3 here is CASSSGQAVYGYTF. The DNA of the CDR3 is TGTGCCAGCAGCTCGGGACAGGCGGTCTATGGCTACACCTTC. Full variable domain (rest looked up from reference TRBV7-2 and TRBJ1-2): GAGVSQSPSNKVTEKGKDVELRCDPISGHTALYWYRQSLGQGLEFLIYFQGNSAPDKSGLPSDRFSAERTGGSVSTLTIQRTQQEDSAVYLCASSSGQAVYGYTFGSGTRLTVV.